This T cell receptor (beta chain) appears in the sequencing data of a study of CXCR3-negative and CXCR3-positive naive CD8 T cells. To note about this clonotype: Its specificity is unknown.

This CDR3 contains 17 residues. Germline V gene sequence: CDR1 SGHDN, CDR2 FVKESK. Study-wide findings and caveats: Both naive subsets showed comparably high diversity, and memory CD8+ cells showed much lower diversity.

With UMI labels, 5' RACE was used to prepare the TRB cDNA libraries. After re-calling the 5' RACE reads, TCRdb lists one entry per CDR3 protein, DNA absent. The sample totals about 130,000 distinct CDR3 sequences. The chain has TRBV14 and TRBJ2-1. Sequenced material: naive CXCR3- CD8+ T cells from blood. Regarding subset: CD45RO-CCR7+CD27+CD95- naive CD8+ T cells lacking CXCR3 (TNR3-). This receptor was taken from a human donor in good health. Some clones in this sample may be carry-over from other donors' samples. CDR3: CASSPDRPSGSYNEQFF.